The rows below give T cell receptor beta chains drawn from one sample of a study of blood T cell repertoires in COVID-19. The table came from immunoSEQ multiplex PCR; TCRdb's copy has only in-frame clones and leaves some out. The sample gives about 190,000 clones, around 82% of which show up once; 6.9% is in the top ten. What was sequenced was peripheral blood. Source of these receptors: an elderly man with COVID-19, enrolled during active disease. The CDR3 runs from the conserved cysteine through the conserved F or W. The D gene is left open where the match is weak. Not all rows give a size; the values are once, few, many and, for expanded clones, a class.

15	TRBD2	TRBV3-1/TRBV3-2	-	TRBJ2-1	CASSHRASGSNEQFF	TGTGCCAGCAGCCATCGGGCTAGCGGGAGTAATGAGCAGTTCTTC
15	TRBD1	TRBV4-1	-	TRBJ1-2	CASSPGQRSNYGYTF	TGCGCCAGCAGCCCGGGACAGCGGTCCAACTATGGCTACACCTTC
13	TRBD2	TRBV5-4	many	TRBJ2-1	CASSGGIYNEQFF	TGTGCCAGCTCGGGAGGGATCTACAATGAGCAGTTCTTC
16	TRBD2	TRBV7-2	-	TRBJ2-1	CASSLLAGGSYNEQFF	TGTGCCAGCAGCCTCCTAGCGGGGGGTTCCTACAATGAGCAGTTCTTC
15	TRBD1	TRBV6-5	-	TRBJ1-1	CASSYHGQGNTEAFF	TGTGCCAGCAGTTACCACGGACAGGGGAACACTGAAGCTTTCTTT
14	TRBD1	TRBV4-1	-	TRBJ1-2	CASSQATGFYGYTF	TGCGCCAGCAGCCAAGCGACAGGGTTCTATGGCTACACCTTC
14	TRBD1	TRBV5-1	-	TRBJ1-2	CASSLVTGAGGYTF	TGCGCCAGCAGCTTGGTGACAGGGGCGGGCGGCTACACCTTC
15	TRBD1	TRBV18	-	TRBJ2-2	CASSPLTGVGGELFF	TGTGCCAGCTCACCTTTGACAGGGGTCGGCGGGGAGCTGTTTTTT
14	-	TRBV7-9	-	TRBJ2-1	CASQSGTQYNEQFF	TGTGCCTCTCAATCCGGGACACAATACAATGAGCAGTTCTTC
15	-	TRBV28	-	TRBJ2-5	CASAEASRNIETQYF	TGTGCCAGCGCCGAGGCTAGCCGGAATATAGAGACCCAGTACTTC
14	TRBD1	TRBV30	-	TRBJ2-7	CAWSGGQGADEQYF	TGTGCCTGGAGTGGGGGACAGGGGGCGGACGAGCAGTACTTC
15	-	TRBV5-5	-	TRBJ2-3	CASVPFGHSTDTQYF	TGTGCCAGCGTACCCTTTGGACACAGCACAGATACGCAGTATTTT
18	TRBD1	TRBV19	-	TRBJ1-5	CASTPPGQGARGNQPQHF	TGTGCCAGTACCCCACCGGGACAGGGGGCGCGGGGCAATCAGCCCCAGCATTTT
13	-	TRBV28	-	TRBJ2-7	CASSLRQGYEQYF	TGTGCCAGCAGTTTGAGGCAGGGCTACGAGCAGTACTTC
14	TRBD1	TRBV5-1	-	TRBJ2-7	CASSFRQGVYEQYF	TGCGCCAGCAGCTTCCGACAGGGGGTCTACGAGCAGTACTTC
15	TRBD1	TRBV2	-	TRBJ1-5	CASREDRVGNQPQHF	TGTGCCAGCAGGGAGGACAGGGTCGGGAATCAGCCCCAGCATTTT
15	-	TRBV29-1	few	TRBJ1-1	CSGGGSVWGNTEAFF	TGCAGCGGTGGAGGGTCCGTGTGGGGGAACACTGAAGCTTTCTTT
16	TRBD1	TRBV5-6	-	TRBJ1-4	CASSPGQGRWDEKLFF	TGTGCCAGCAGCCCCGGACAGGGAAGATGGGATGAAAAACTGTTTTTT
12	-	TRBV3-1/TRBV3-2	few	TRBJ2-7	CASSQGGYEQYF	TGTGCCAGCAGCCAAGGCGGGTACGAGCAGTACTTC
14	-	TRBV19	-	TRBJ1-2	CASSTGQRGYGYTF	TGTGCCAGTAGCACGGGACAACGAGGCTATGGCTACACCTTC
14	-	TRBV5-4	-	TRBJ1-2	CASSLGRGPYGYTF	TGTGCCAGCAGCTTGGGCCGGGGTCCTTATGGCTACACCTTC
15	-	TRBV5-8	-	TRBJ1-5	CASSSRGHLNQPQHF	TGTGCCAGCAGCTCCCGGGGACACCTCAATCAGCCCCAGCATTTT
14	-	TRBV3-1/TRBV3-2	-	TRBJ2-5	CASSHDRNEETQYF	TGTGCCAGCAGCCACGACAGAAACGAAGAGACCCAGTACTTC